What follows are 30 T cell receptor beta chains derived from one specimen sequenced in a study of shared clonotypes between healthy human individuals. The repertoire was sequenced with immunoSEQ multiplex PCR; TCRdb's copy has only in-frame clones and lacks some. The repertoire holds some 2.3 million clones, with more than 85% as singletons. Sequenced: naive CD4+ T cells from PBMCs. Regarding subset: CD45RA+ positively selected. The receptors stem from a man in his late teens or twenties in good health. Some clones in this sample may be carry-over from other donors' samples.

DNA for the CDR3: TGTGCCAGCAGCAATAGGGACAGGGAGCTGTCTGGGGCCAACGTCCTGACTTTC. Amino acids: CASSNRDRELSGANVLTF. The chain employs TRBV21-1 and TRBJ2-6; TRBD1 is the table's D call and was not checked against the DNA. TRBV21-1 constitutes a pseudogene. The CDR3 sequence is 18 residues long.

This clone was observed a handful of times. The DNA of the CDR3 is TGCAGCGTGGGGACAGGGACCGAGCAGTACTTC. It yields the protein CSVGTGTEQYF. V and J are TRBV29-1 and TRBJ2-7; 9 bases match TRBD1. This CDR3 has 11 residues. Germline V gene lookup returns CDR1 SQVTM and CDR2 ANQGSEA. J gave up 6 bases and V 6 bases, and 3 bases lay outside the gene matches.

This clone came up once. An end of the junction differs from the germline gene, which may be a read error. This chain links TRBV30 with TRBJ2-2, with a tentative D call TRBD2 (6 bases). CDR1 is GTSNPN, CDR2 SVGIG, per germline (reference sequence). The CDR3 totals 13 residues. The CDR3: CAWSVGAFGGLFF. The CDR3 DNA reads TGTGCCTGGAGTGTAGGAGCCTTCGGGGGGCTGTTTTTT.

The count of this clone is one. The sample holds other DNA sequences that translate to the same CDR3. The V and J genes are TRBV4-1 and TRBJ2-1; 11 nucleotides agree with TRBD2. CDR1 and CDR2 from the germline V gene are MGHRA and YSYEKL. The CDR3 length is 15 residues. The J segment lost 6 bases and the V segment lost 1 base, leaving 2 bases of the junction unmatched. CDR3 bases: TGCGCCAGCAGCCAAGTGGGACTAGCGGTCAATGAGCAGTTCTTC. Residues: CASSQVGLAVNEQFF.

This chain joins TRBV2 and TRBJ1-3; the D is unclear. This CDR3 contains 13 residues. Trimming left V 1 base short and J 9 bases short, with 10 bases between. The germline V gene has CDR1 SNHLY and CDR2 FYNNEI. CDR3 in amino acids: CASSEGEVATIYF. The CDR3 nucleotides read TGTGCCAGCAGTGAAGGGGAGGTCGCCACCATATATTTT. The complete variable domain, with remaining parts taken from reference TRBV2 and TRBJ1-3, reads EPEVTQTPSHQVTQMGQEVILRCVPISNHLYFYWYRQILGQKVEFLVSFYNNEISEKSEIFDDQFSVERPDGSNFTLKIRSTKLEDSAMYFCASSEGEVATIYFGEGSWLTVV.

The V and J genes are TRBV11-2 and TRBJ2-7; 7 bases are shared with TRBD1. Per germline, CDR1 SGHAT and CDR2 FQNNGV. V lost 5 bases to trimming and J lost 3 bases; unmatched junction nucleotides: 7. The CDR3 covers 14 residues. The CDR3 sequence is CASSPSRDSYEQYF. The DNA for the CDR3 is TGTGCCAGCAGCCCTTCCCGGGACAGCTACGAGCAGTACTTC.

The chain has TRBV2 and TRBJ2-6; TRBD1 agrees at 11 bases. Germline assignment: CDR1 SNHLY and CDR2 FYNNEI. J was trimmed by 2 bases and V by 8 bases; bases with no gene match: 5. The CDR3 loop spans 16 amino acids. The CDR3 reads CASLWTGGAGANVLTF. CDR3 sequence (DNA): TGTGCCAGCCTCTGGACAGGGGGCGCTGGGGCCAACGTCCTGACTTTC.

The V and J genes are TRBV7-2 and TRBJ2-1, with D perhaps TRBD2 (5 bases). The CDR3 is 14 residues long. Looked up from germline, CDR1 is SGHTA and CDR2 is FQGNSA. V was pared by 0 bases and J by 6 bases, with 9 bases between. The CDR3 DNA reads as TGTGCCAGCAGCTTAGCGGGAGTCCGCAATGAGCAGTTCTTC. Its translation: CASSLAGVRNEQFF.

This clone was found once. The chain has TRBV6-1 and TRBJ1-5; D remains unclear. V was shortened by 4 bases and J by 2 bases, with 9 bases between the two germline ends. From germline, CDR1 is MNHNS and CDR2 SASEGT. This CDR3 comprises 14 residues. In DNA form, the CDR3 reads TGTGCCAGCAGTGCCGGGTTGCGCAATCAGCCCCAGCATTTT. Residues: CASSAGLRNQPQHF.

The CDR3 DNA follows: TGTGCCAGCAGCTTACAGGGTAGGATCACTGAAGCTTTCTTT. It translates to CASSLQGRITEAFF. The J gene is TRBJ1-1, the V gene TRBV11-2; tentative D call: TRBD1 (5 bases). The CDR3 runs to 14 residues. Trimming stripped 2 bases from V and 4 bases from J, with 11 bases between. Looked up from germline, CDR1 is SGHAT and CDR2 is FQNNGV.

The CDR3, as DNA: TGCAGCGTTGTAAATAGCGGCACCTACGAGCAGTACTTC. Residues: CSVVNSGTYEQYF. The gene calls are TRBV29-1 and TRBJ2-5; possibly TRBD2 for D (6 bases). The DNA end lines up better with TRBJ2-7; the J call may be wrong. The CDR3 has 13 amino acids. CDR1 is SQVTM, CDR2 ANQGSEA, per germline.

This clone was recorded once. The chain has TRBV6-5 and TRBJ2-1; 7 nucleotides agree with TRBD1. Germline V gene lookup returns CDR1 MNHEY and CDR2 SVGAGI. The CDR3 runs 14 residues. The ends lost 6 bases at V and 4 bases at J; junction bases unmatched: 6. The CDR3 sequence is CASRKRDSYNEQFF. Written as DNA, the CDR3 is TGTGCCAGCAGGAAACGGGACAGTTACAATGAGCAGTTCTTC.

The chain uses TRBV5-1 and TRBJ2-1, with a tentative D call TRBD1 (5 bases). The CDR3 runs 16 residues. Trimming shortened V by 0 bases and J by 9 bases, and 19 bases separated the two germline ends. The germline V gene encodes CDR1 SGHRS and CDR2 YFSETQ. The chain's CDR3 is CASSLVFLGQRGEQFF. CDR3 sequence (DNA): TGCGCCAGCAGCTTGGTGTTTCTCGGACAAAGGGGTGAGCAGTTCTTC.

The V call is TRBV28, the J call TRBJ1-1; 9 positions agree with TRBD1. CDR1 and CDR2 from the germline V gene are MDHEN and SYDVKM. Trimming cost V 6 bases and J 5 bases; bases outside gene matches: 10. The CDR3 totals 15 residues. This CDR3 reads CASSSTGQGETEAFF. The CDR3 DNA reads as TGTGCCAGCAGCTCAACGGGACAGGGAGAAACTGAAGCTTTCTTT.

V usage is TRBV7-9 and J usage is TRBJ2-1; D gene ambiguous. The CDR3 has 14 amino acids. The V gene's germline CDR1 is SEHNR and CDR2 FQNEAQ (reference sequence). The ends were cut back, 7 bases at V and 0 bases at J, with 10 bases in the middle. The CDR3 nucleotides read TGTGCCAGCACCATGACCAGCTCCTACAATGAGCAGTTCTTC. It yields the protein CASTMTSSYNEQFF.

The J gene is TRBJ1-4, the V gene TRBV28, with D perhaps TRBD1 (5 bases). V was pared by 6 bases and J by 7 bases, with 15 bases between. Germline V lookup: CDR1 MDHEN, CDR2 SYDVKM. This CDR3 comprises 14 residues. The CDR3 coding sequence is TGTGCCAGCAGCAGGCGGGTCAGGGCTGAAAAACTGTTTTTT. Encoded protein: CASSRRVRAEKLFF.

In this sample, this clone turned up once. The chain uses TRBV7-3 and TRBJ2-2; the D gene is possibly TRBD2 (5 bases). Deletions cut 1 base from V and 3 bases from J, with 9 bases between. Germline lookup yields CDR1 SGHTA and CDR2 FQGTGA. CDR3 length: 15 residues. The CDR3 sequence is CASSLSAGYTGELFF. For the CDR3, the DNA is TGTGCCAGCAGCTTAAGTGCGGGTTACACCGGGGAGCTGTTTTTT.

This clone was recorded only once. V and J are TRBV7-2 and TRBJ2-3; 14 bases are a match to TRBD2. The V gene's germline CDR1 is SGHTA and CDR2 FQGNSA. This CDR3 spans 16 amino acids. V was pared by 3 bases and J by 5 bases, with 4 bases of the junction left unmatched. The CDR3 protein is CASSFGLAGGGDTQYF. CDR3 bases: TGTGCCAGCAGCTTCGGACTAGCGGGAGGAGGAGATACGCAGTATTTT.

V usage is TRBV9 and J usage is TRBJ1-5, with D perhaps TRBD1 (5 bases). Per germline, CDR1 SGDLS and CDR2 YYNGEE. The CDR3 sequence is 15 residues long. Trimming shortened V by 0 bases and J by 3 bases, and 10 bases separated the two germline ends. The CDR3 nucleotides read TGTGCCAGCAGCGTAGGAGGGGTCTACAATCAGCCCCAGCATTTT. This gives the protein CASSVGGVYNQPQHF.

J is TRBJ1-5 and V is TRBV7-8; possible D gene TRBD1, 5 bases. V was shortened by 1 base and J by 0 bases, with 10 bases between the two germline ends. This CDR3 is built from 16 residues. Looked up from germline, CDR1 is SGHVS and CDR2 is FQNEAQ. Here the CDR3 reads CASSLEGVYSNQPQHF. DNA of the CDR3: TGTGCCAGCAGCTTAGAAGGGGTATATAGCAATCAGCCCCAGCATTTT.

V usage is TRBV28 and J usage is TRBJ1-4; 10 bases are shared with TRBD1. J was trimmed by 7 bases and V by 7 bases; bases with no gene match: 9. CDR1 is MDHEN and CDR2 is SYDVKM in the germline V gene. The CDR3 has 15 amino acids. CDR3 amino acids: CASTKRTGGIEKLFF. The CDR3 DNA is TGTGCCAGCACCAAGAGGACAGGGGGTATTGAAAAACTGTTTTTT.

This chain connects TRBV2 to TRBJ2-5, with D unclear. The CDR3 contains 15 residues. Trimming took off 2 bases at V and 5 bases at J, with 15 bases between the two ends. Germline CDR1 SNHLY, CDR2 FYNNEI. The CDR3, as DNA: TGTGCCAGCAGTGAAAACGTGGGTTTTGAGGAGACCCAGTACTTC. The encoded protein is CASSENVGFEETQYF.

This clone was seen only once. The chain employs TRBV30 and TRBJ2-2, with a tentative D call TRBD1 (5 bases). This CDR3 contains 12 residues. Germline values: CDR1 GTSNPN, CDR2 SVGIG (reference sequence). The V and J ends lost 3 bases and 6 bases respectively, with 8 bases between them. CDR3 sequence reads: CAWRDISGELFF. DNA of the CDR3: TGTGCCTGGAGGGACATATCCGGGGAGCTGTTTTTT.

Concerning this clone: Other DNA sequences from this sample encode an identical CDR3 as well. V gene TRBV18 combines with J gene TRBJ2-5, with TRBD1 identical over 12 bases. Trimming cost V 3 bases and J 3 bases; bases outside gene matches: 2. Germline V CDR1 and CDR2: KGHSH, LQKENI. The CDR3 contains 15 residues. This CDR3 reads CASSPGTGGEETQYF. CDR3 nucleotides: TGTGCCAGCTCACCGGGGACAGGGGGCGAAGAGACCCAGTACTTC.

The J gene is TRBJ2-4, the V gene TRBV5-4; D assignment may be TRBD1 or TRBD2 (5 bases each). Trimming removed 5 bases from V and 7 bases from J, with 13 bases in between. Germline V lookup: CDR1 SGHNT, CDR2 YYREEE (reference sequence). The CDR3 spans 13 residues. The CDR3 region has the DNA TGTGCCAGCAGTTTTTGGGACGCCAACATTCAGTACTTC. Encoded protein: CASSFWDANIQYF.

The CDR3 protein is CASSRFTVANTGELFF. CDR3 DNA sequence: TGTGCCAGCAGCCGATTCACGGTAGCGAACACCGGGGAGCTGTTTTTT. The chain uses TRBV7-2 and TRBJ2-2, with D uncertain. Trimming removed 5 bases from V and 0 bases from J, with 13 bases in between. CDR1 and CDR2 from the germline V gene are SGHTA and FQGNSA. This CDR3 region has 16 residues.

Note on this clone: This sample includes further DNA sequences coding for the same CDR3. J is TRBJ1-4 and V is TRBV7-9, with unresolved D. The length of the CDR3 is 13 residues. Germline CDR1 is SEHNR and CDR2 is FQNEAQ (reference sequence). Trimming took off 6 bases at V and 2 bases at J, with 7 bases between the two ends. The CDR3 bases are TGTGCCAGCAGGCGAGGTACTAATGAAAAACTGTTTTTT. Translation gives CASRRGTNEKLFF.

This chain uses TRBV5-4 with TRBJ2-7, with D perhaps matching TRBD2 (6 bases). The CDR3 spans 15 residues. CDR1 and CDR2 (germline): SGHNT, YYREEE (reference sequence). Trimming took off 0 bases at V and 1 base at J, with 11 bases between the two ends. CDR3 bases: TGTGCCAGCAGCTTGGGGACTACCGTATCCTACGAGCAGTACTTC. This gives the protein CASSLGTTVSYEQYF.

The V and J genes are TRBV28 and TRBJ1-2, with 8 bases aligning to TRBD1. There are 12 residues in the CDR3. CDR1 and CDR2 (germline): MDHEN, SYDVKM. The V segment lost 8 bases and the J segment 4 bases; nucleotides outside the gene matches: 3. CDR3: CASDDRGYGYTF. CDR3 DNA: TGTGCCAGCGATGACAGGGGCTATGGCTACACCTTC.

The CDR3 DNA reads TGTGCCAGCAGTTTAAGGTCAGGGGTAGATCAGCCCCAGCATTTT. Translating it yields CASSLRSGVDQPQHF. V and J are TRBV28 and TRBJ1-5, with D perhaps TRBD1 (6 bases). Trimming cost V 2 bases and J 5 bases, with 13 bases left between them. CDR3 length equals 15 residues. Per the germline V gene, CDR1 is MDHEN and CDR2 is SYDVKM.